Only a few counts were recorded for the clone carrying this T cell receptor beta chain. The CDR3 covers 14 residues. The V end lost 4 bases, the J end lost 1 base, and 10 bases lay between the germline ends. The germline gives CDR1 MNHEY, CDR2 SMNVEV (reference sequence). Individuals drawn from approximately 26 US areas were about 18 to 89 years old. The data originate from a study of blood T cell repertoires in COVID-19. About the study: T cells, B-cell-depleted T cells, or PBMCs provided the cDNA or gDNA that served as material.

As processed by the authors: Reference gene primer amplification in the assay estimated nucleated cell counts. Profiling relied on immunoSEQ multiplex PCR, and the TCRdb table lists in-frame clones only, not all of them. The V and J calls and clone size are taken from that table; D and trimming were inferred from the DNA. This table holds roughly 200,000 clones, less than 85% found once. The source is a man aged 35 to 55 who had recovered from COVID-19. The gene calls are TRBV27 and TRBJ1-1; D is possibly TRBD1 (5 bases). Sequencing used PBMCs or T cells enriched from blood (not recorded which). The CDR3 DNA reads TGTGCCAGCAGTTGGGGCCAGGGGAACACTGAAGCTTTCTTT. Translating gives CASSWGQGNTEAFF.